This T cell receptor (beta chain) was sequenced during a study of tumor-infiltrating lymphocytes in primary liver carcinoma. The ends were cut back, 5 bases at V and 6 bases at J, with 9 bases in the middle. This CDR3 is built from 12 residues. Germline values: CDR1 SGHNT, CDR2 YYREEE (reference sequence). Total RNA amounting to 450 to 550 ng was the source from which TCR beta cDNA was made with a constant-region primer. ARM-PCR, slightly modified, supplied the TCR beta libraries through three nested multiplex PCR rounds. The first two PCR rounds used TRBV1-TRBV30 forward primers with a C-beta reverse primer, 9 to 11 cycles each. MiXCR, applied by TCRdb to the multiplex PCR reads, yields one record per CDR3 protein. The data hold about 320,000 distinct CDR3 sequences, with approximately 58% observed a single time. Unsorted whole blood yielded the blood RNA, and germline DNA was also extracted. For this clonotype: A much larger clone differs from this one at a single base, so this may be a read error. The conserved closing phenylalanine or tryptophan is absent in this CDR3, likely reflecting a read error.

The chain carries TRBV5-4 and TRBJ2-1; possible D gene TRBD2, 5 bases. The TCR sequence derives from a woman aged 25 to 39 with primary liver carcinoma and hepatitis B virus infection. The material sequenced was peripheral blood. The CDR3 coding sequence is TGTGCCAGCAGTTCTGGGAGCAATGAGCAGTTCCTC. It encodes CASSSGSNEQFL.